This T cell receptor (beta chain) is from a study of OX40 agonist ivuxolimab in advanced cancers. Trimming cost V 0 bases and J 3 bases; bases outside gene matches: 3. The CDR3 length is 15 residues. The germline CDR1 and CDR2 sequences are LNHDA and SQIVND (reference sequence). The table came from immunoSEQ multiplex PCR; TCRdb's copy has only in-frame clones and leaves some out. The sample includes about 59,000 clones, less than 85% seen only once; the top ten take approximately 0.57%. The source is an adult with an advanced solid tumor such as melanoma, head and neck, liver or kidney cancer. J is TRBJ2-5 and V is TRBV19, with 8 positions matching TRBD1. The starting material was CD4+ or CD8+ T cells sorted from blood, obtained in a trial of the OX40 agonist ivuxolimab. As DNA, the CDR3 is TGTGCCAGTAGTATAGATCTGACAGGGGAAGAGACCCAGTACTTC. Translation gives CASSIDLTGEETQYF.